The 12 T cell receptor beta chains below were found in one sample sequenced in a study of CD8+ T cells in alopecia areata. Extracted RNA was reverse transcribed, and the resulting cDNA served as sequencing template. The protocol was immunoSEQ multiplex PCR, while the TCRdb copy is restricted to in-frame clones and leaves out a portion. The sample yields 130,000 or so clones, 49% seen once. Sequenced material: CD8+ T cells sorted from blood, taken at week 0. Every receptor here comes from a human donor with alopecia areata.

This chain uses TRBV5-6 with TRBJ2-1; 8 positions match TRBD1. The germline gives CDR1 SGHDT, CDR2 YYEEEE. The CDR3 is 14 residues long. After removal of 2 bases from V and 4 bases from J, the junction contained 2 bases not matched to a gene. The CDR3 is CASSFGTGYNEQFF. The CDR3 region has the DNA TGTGCCAGCAGCTTTGGGACAGGATACAATGAGCAGTTCTTC.

In this sample, this clone turned up a few times. This sequence joins TRBV9 and TRBJ2-1, with D maybe TRBD2 (5 bases). Germline V CDR1 and CDR2: SGDLS, YYNGEE. This CDR3 has 13 amino acids. The ends were cut back, 0 bases at V and 9 bases at J, with 10 bases in the middle. This chain's CDR3 is CASSVVEGTEQFF. In DNA form, the CDR3 reads TGTGCCAGCAGCGTAGTAGAGGGAACTGAGCAGTTCTTC.

This clone was seen a handful of times. The chain joins TRBV19 to TRBJ1-1; maybe TRBD1 (5 bases). In germline, CDR1 is LNHDA, CDR2 SQIVND (reference sequence). CDR3 length equals 15 residues. Trimming removed 4 bases from V and 1 base from J, with 13 bases in between. DNA of the CDR3: TGTGCCAGTAGTACCTCCGACAGCGCGAACACTGAAGCTTTCTTT. It translates to CASSTSDSANTEAFF.

This clone was counted only a few times. Germline is not matched at one junction end, which may reflect a read error. V usage is TRBV11-3 and J usage is TRBJ1-2; a weak D match, TRBD1 (5 bases). Per germline, CDR1 SGHNT and CDR2 YENEEA. The CDR3 runs 13 residues. CDR3 region: CASSLVGTYLLGF. The CDR3 DNA is TGTGCCAGCAGCTTAGTGGGGACTTACCTTCTGGGTTTC.

The chain recombines TRBV12-5 with TRBJ2-2, with a weak D call TRBD1 (5 bases). The CDR3 spans 16 residues. CDR1 is LGHNT, CDR2 FRNRAP, per germline. V was pared by 0 bases and J by 7 bases, with 15 bases between. The CDR3 loop is CASGLVRTSVGGELFF. The DNA for the CDR3 is TGTGCTAGTGGTTTGGTACGGACATCTGTGGGCGGGGAGCTGTTTTTT.

This clone was seen at least ten times. The gene calls are TRBV15 and TRBJ1-2, with D uncertain. CDR3 length: 15 amino acids. Germline-derived CDR1 and CDR2 are LNHNV and YYDKDF (reference sequence). V lost 5 bases, J lost 6 bases, and 19 bases lay in between. The CDR3 sequence: CATSSPGAWSDGYTF. The CDR3 bases are TGTGCCACCAGCTCTCCGGGAGCCTGGTCGGATGGCTACACCTTC.

The gene calls are TRBV9 and TRBJ1-1, with TRBD1 matching 7 bases. The junction had 2 bases not matched to a gene; V was cut back by 0 bases and J by 0 bases. Germline CDR1 is SGDLS and CDR2 is YYNGEE. The CDR3 loop spans 15 amino acids. CDR3 residues: CASSVGDSLNTEAFF. DNA of the CDR3: TGTGCCAGCAGCGTAGGGGACAGCCTGAACACTGAAGCTTTCTTT.

The V and J genes are TRBV5-6 and TRBJ2-3; D is unclear. CDR1 is SGHDT and CDR2 is YYEEEE in the germline V gene. V was shortened by 0 bases and J by 6 bases, with 14 bases between the two germline ends. There are 15 residues in the CDR3. The CDR3 loop reads CASSLGPSWVDTQYF. DNA of the CDR3: TGTGCCAGCAGCTTGGGCCCCTCGTGGGTGGATACGCAGTATTTT.

The chain has TRBV5-1 and TRBJ2-6, with 13 bases identical to TRBD2. This CDR3 region has 18 residues. With V trimmed by 3 bases and J by 0 bases, 3 bases remained unmatched. CDR1 is SGHRS and CDR2 is YFSETQ in the germline V gene. CDR3 in amino acids: CASSWTSGGHSGANVLTF. In DNA form, the CDR3 reads TGCGCCAGCAGCTGGACTAGCGGGGGCCACTCTGGGGCCAACGTCCTGACTTTC.

The chain combines TRBV6-5 with TRBJ2-1; 7 bases fit TRBD2. The CDR3 is 13 amino acids. Germline-derived CDR1 and CDR2 are MNHEY and SVGAGI. Germline trimming cut 6 bases from V and 5 bases from J; bases unmatched to any gene: 4. CDR3 nucleotides: TGTGCCAGCAGATCTAGCGGTAACAATGAGCAGTTCTTC. It is translated as CASRSSGNNEQFF.

This sequence joins TRBV6-6 and TRBJ2-3; D may be TRBD2 (6 bases). V was shortened by 6 bases and J by 3 bases, with 13 bases between the two germline ends. Germline CDR1 MNHNY, CDR2 SVGAGI (reference sequence). The CDR3 spans 14 residues. This chain's CDR3 is CASSYGGETDTQYF. The CDR3 DNA follows: TGTGCCAGCAGCTACGGGGGAGAGACAGATACGCAGTATTTT.

This chain joins TRBV2 and TRBJ2-5; D is unresolved. The CDR3 consists of 13 residues. Per germline, CDR1 SNHLY and CDR2 FYNNEI. V dropped 10 bases and J dropped 7 bases, with 19 bases sitting between them. CDR3 in amino acids: CATLRGPARTQYF. For the CDR3, the DNA is TGTGCCACCTTACGTGGGCCTGCGAGGACCCAGTACTTC.